This entry describes one T cell receptor beta chain. Which antigen it targets is not known. Per-nucleotide qualities are absent, and no much larger clonotype sits a single base away. This record belongs to a study of blood T cell repertoires in COVID-19 (dated by TCRdb to 2018 to 2020). With regard to the full study: Samples covering the acute and convalescent phases of COVID-19 were provided by collaborators in the United States, Italy and Spain. The prospective study material was composed of cDNA or gDNA derived from T cells, B-cell-depleted T cells, or PBMCs. Deeply sampled blood TCRbeta repertoires from subjects exposed to, actively infected with, or recovered from COVID-19 were included in the dataset. A freely available public database, intended as a resource for researchers studying the immune response to SARS-CoV-2, is where the repertoires were released. Samples came from the ongoing ImmuneRACE study (first 160 participants) plus 1,254 subjects from 6 global collaborators. Sample metadata almost always included a de-identified subject ID, COVID-19 status, age in years and sex. Where available, HLA class I and class II types were taken from metadata supplied by the sample provider and were not determined by assay-based typing.

Participants in the prospective study were aged about 18 to 89 years, lived in 20 to 30 United States geographic areas, and enrolled through a virtual design. In the prospective study, cohorts were assigned on the basis of participant-reported clinical history obtained from a screening survey and a study questionnaire. Each participant in the prospective study had whole blood, serum and a nasopharyngeal or oropharyngeal swab collected by mobile phlebotomists. Prospective study participants could optionally give additional blood draws and questionnaires over a roughly 2-month period. Prospective study blood samples were shipped either frozen or at room temperature before DNA extraction. General study outcomes and caveats: The quantity of clinical and demographic metadata differed by source and by participant and was supplied without curation.

TCRbeta CDR3 regions were amplified from genomic DNA by means of the immunoSEQ Assay, a bias-controlled multiplex PCR. In the paper's pipeline: The number of nucleated cells in each sample was estimated from the amplification of reference gene primers within the assay. To quantify the absolute abundance of each unique TCRbeta CDR3 rearrangement, sequence reads were collapsed and filtered. For each sample, productive Simpson clonality was calculated as the square root of Simpson's diversity index across productive rearrangements. This is the immuneACCESS table as TCRdb keeps it, with only in-frame sequences that have V and J called. A part of the clones is gone; compared with another copy, unresolved V genes explain less than half, and the rest is unexplained. V and J calls and clone size follow that table, whereas D and trimming were derived from the DNA. Across this sample there are 240,000 or so clones, with approximately 84% seen only once. The biggest ten clones account for about 3.5% of the sample.

Sequences LNHNV (CDR1) and YYDKDF (CDR2) are obtained from the germline V gene (reference sequence). The CDR3 runs 14 amino acids, cysteine and phenylalanine included. Only CDR3 DNA remains: 42 bases, in frame from the first base. Relative to germline, V is 3 bases shorter and J is 8 bases shorter, with 13 bases between their ends. This receptor was identified in a woman in her thirties or forties with acute COVID-19. The sequenced material came from PBMCs or T cells enriched from blood (not recorded which). The sequence joins TRBV15 to TRBJ1-4; the best D guess is TRBD1, with 6 bases matching. The CDR3 sequence is CATSRDPGVEKLFF. The sequenced DNA is TGTGCCACCAGCAGGGACCCAGGGGTGGAAAAACTGTTTTTT.